These T cell receptor beta chains were read from a single sample in a study of blood T cells in healthy people across ages. TCRdb re-analysed the 5' RACE reads in MiXCR, keeping a single row per CDR3 protein. The data show some 850,000 distinct CDR3 sequences, around 25% seen once. These sequences were also reported in another study, on T cells of mothers and their children.

The sequenced sample was blood. Receptors originate from a boy aged 5-17 years in good health. The CDR3 runs from the conserved cysteine through the conserved F or W. D genes are given only for firm matches. Part of the rows lack a size; the others show once, few, many or a class for expanded clones.

NA | TRBJ1-1 | TRBV5-1 | NA | CASSLEKRNTVASF | TGCGCCAGCAGCTTGGAAAAGAGAAACACTGTAGCTTCCTTT
NA | TRBJ2-5 | TRBV7-9 | NA | CASSSLSAAQETQCF | TGTGCCAGCAGCTCTCTCAGCGCAGCGCAAGAGACCCAGTGCTTC
NA | TRBJ1-5 | TRBV28 | once | CASSSRGGDQPQHF | TGTGCCAGCAGTTCTAGAGGGGGAGATCAGCCCCAGCATTTT
NA | TRBJ2-5 | TRBV7-9 | few | CASSLGVPEETQYF | TGTGCCAGCAGCTTAGGAGTTCCGGAAGAGACCCAGTACTTC
NA | TRBJ2-3 | TRBV20-1 | NA | CSARDRVGKSTDTQYF | TGCAGTGCTAGAGATCGGGTCGGGAAGAGCACAGATACGCAGTATTTT
NA | TRBJ1-6 | TRBV6-5 | NA | CASSYSPGRGSPLHF | TGTGCCAGCAGTTACTCCCCGGGTCGGGGTTCACCCCTCCACTTT
NA | TRBJ1-1 | TRBV20-1 | NA | CSFPADNTEAFF | TGCAGTTTCCCCGCAGACAACACTGAAGCTTTCTTT
NA | TRBJ1-4 | TRBV28 | NA | CASRRRGNEKLFF | TGTGCCAGCAGGCGTCGGGGCAATGAAAAACTGTTTTTT
NA | TRBJ2-2 | TRBV12-3/TRBV12-4 | NA | CASRLELGNTGELFF | TGTGCCAGCAGACTCGAGTTGGGGAACACCGGGGAGCTGTTTTTT
NA | TRBJ2-5 | TRBV7-9 | few | CASSLGLLDRETQYF | TGTGCCAGCAGCTTAGGGCTTCTGGATAGAGAGACCCAGTACTTC
NA | TRBJ2-1 | TRBV3-1 | NA | CASSQGGVGAGEQFF | TGTGCCAGCAGCCAGGGCGGGGTGGGGGCCGGCGAGCAGTTCTTC
NA | TRBJ2-7 | TRBV28 | NA | CASRRLGNSYEQYF | TGTGCCAGCAGGCGATTAGGGAACTCCTACGAGCAGTACTTC
NA | TRBJ2-7 | TRBV20-1 | NA | CSAPKTGTRTREQYF | TGCAGTGCTCCAAAAACCGGGACTCGGACAAGGGAGCAGTACTTC
NA | TRBJ2-3 | TRBV6-6 | NA | CASSSPSGYTQYF | TGTGCCAGCAGTTCGCCCAGCGGGTATACGCAGTATTTT
NA | TRBJ2-3 | TRBV7-2 | NA | CASSLWWERADTQYF | TGTGCCAGCAGCTTATGGTGGGAGAGGGCAGATACGCAGTATTTT
NA | TRBJ2-4 | TRBV7-7 | NA | CASKVGKNIQYF | TGTGCCAGCAAGGTCGGCAAAAACATTCAGTACTTC
TRBD1 | TRBJ1-6 | TRBV11-1 | NA | CASSWGTGGAKPLHF | TGTGCCAGCAGCTGGGGGACAGGGGGCGCGAAACCCCTCCACTTT
TRBD1 | TRBJ1-4 | TRBV18 | NA | CASSPSTGEGEKLFF | TGTGCCAGCTCACCGTCGACAGGGGAAGGGGAAAAACTGTTTTTT
TRBD1 | TRBJ2-5 | TRBV10-1 | NA | CASSEGQGVQETQYF | TGCGCCAGCAGTGAGGGACAGGGGGTTCAAGAGACCCAGTACTTC
TRBD2 | TRBJ2-6 | TRBV28 | few | CASTTRRMTSPGANVLTF | TGTGCCAGCACCACAAGAAGGATGACTAGCCCTGGGGCCAACGTCCTGACTTTC
NA | TRBJ2-6 | TRBV5-1 | NA | CASSASSGANVLTF | TGCGCCAGCAGCGCATCGTCTGGGGCCAACGTCCTGACTTTC
NA | TRBJ2-3 | TRBV28 | NA | CASRDRKGRGSTDTQYF | TGTGCCAGCAGGGACCGGAAGGGAAGGGGAAGCACAGATACGCAGTATTTT
TRBD2 | TRBJ2-2 | TRBV20-1 | NA | CSASPGVAGTGELFF | TGCAGTGCTAGTCCCGGGGTAGCGGGCACCGGGGAGCTGTTTTTT
TRBD2 | TRBJ2-7 | TRBV2 | NA | CASRGGIHEQYF | TGTGCCAGCAGGGGAGGGATCCACGAGCAGTACTTC
TRBD2 | TRBJ2-2 | TRBV6-6 | few | CASSGGAETGELFF | TGTGCCAGTAGCGGGGGGGCTGAGACCGGGGAGCTGTTTTTT
NA | TRBJ2-1 | TRBV7-2 | few | CASIRDILSYNEQFF | TGTGCCAGCATTAGAGACATCTTGTCCTACAATGAGCAGTTCTTC
NA | TRBJ1-6 | TRBV5-1 | NA | CASSSGPNSPLHF | TGCGCCAGCAGCTCGGGCCCAAATTCACCCCTCCACTTT
NA | TRBJ2-5 | TRBV7-6 | NA | CASRPLMGGLWETQYF | TGCGCCAGCAGACCATTAATGGGCGGGCTCTGGGAGACCCAGTACTTC
NA | TRBJ1-2 | TRBV29-1 | NA | CSVDRHLTGNYGYTF | TGCAGCGTCGATCGTCATCTGACAGGAAACTATGGCTACACCTTC
NA | TRBJ2-3 | TRBV29-1 | few | CSGVGERDTQYF | TGCAGCGGGGTGGGGGAAAGAGATACGCAGTATTTT
TRBD2 | TRBJ2-1 | TRBV7-2 | few | CASSLVVASGGHEQFF | TGTGCCAGCAGCTTAGTGGTGGCTAGCGGGGGGCATGAGCAGTTCTTC
TRBD2 | TRBJ2-1 | TRBV29-1 | NA | CSVEWGTSAHNEQFF | TGCAGCGTTGAATGGGGGACTAGCGCCCACAATGAGCAGTTCTTC
NA | TRBJ2-5 | TRBV2 | few | CASSETGGETQYF | TGTGCCAGCAGTGAAACAGGCGGGGAGACCCAGTACTTC
NA | TRBJ2-7 | TRBV7-9 | NA | CASSSNQGHYEQYF | TGTGCCAGCAGCTCCAACCAAGGACACTACGAGCAGTACTTC
NA | TRBJ2-4 | TRBV20-1 | few | CSARVPPLHIQYF | TGCAGTGCTAGAGTCCCCCCCTTACACATTCAGTACTTC
TRBD2 | TRBJ2-5 | TRBV4-2 | NA | CASSQDGSGGTQETQYF | TGTGCCAGCAGCCAAGATGGTAGCGGGGGGACACAAGAGACCCAGTACTTC
TRBD2 | TRBJ2-3 | TRBV28 | NA | CASASGGAPTDTQYF | TGTGCCAGTGCGAGCGGGGGGGCGCCCACAGATACGCAGTATTTT
NA | TRBJ1-5 | TRBV6-5 | few | CASRPGTLSNQPQHF | TGTGCCAGCAGACCCGGGACTCTAAGCAATCAGCCCCAGCATTTT
NA | TRBJ2-4 | TRBV6-5 | NA | CASSTGGIAKNIQYF | TGTGCCAGCTCAACAGGAGGGATAGCCAAAAACATTCAGTACTTC
NA | TRBJ2-7 | TRBV18 | many | CASSPEPKEQYF | TGTGCCAGCTCACCGGAACCCAAGGAGCAGTACTTC
NA | TRBJ2-6 | TRBV7-3 | NA | CASSATGTALGGANVLTF | TGTGCCAGCAGCGCCACCGGGACTGCCTTAGGTGGGGCCAACGTCCTGACTTTC
NA | TRBJ2-1 | TRBV28 | NA | CASSLKGIYNEQFF | TGTGCCAGCAGTTTGAAAGGGATCTACAATGAGCAGTTCTTC
TRBD2 | TRBJ2-3 | TRBV29-1 | few | CSGAGGETDTQYF | TGCAGCGGAGCGGGGGGAGAGACAGATACGCAGTATTTT
TRBD1 | TRBJ2-7 | TRBV4-2 | NA | CASSLQGQGTEQYF | TGTGCCAGCAGCTTACAGGGACAGGGGACCGAGCAGTACTTC
NA | TRBJ2-7 | TRBV18 | NA | CASSTEAYEQYF | TGTGCCAGCTCAACAGAAGCCTACGAGCAGTACTTC
TRBD1 | TRBJ2-5 | TRBV6-5 | NA | CASSYGDRGETQYF | TGTGCCAGCAGTTACGGGGACAGGGGTGAGACCCAGTACTTC
TRBD2 | TRBJ2-1 | TRBV5-1 | few | CASSLESSGGYNEQFF | TGCGCCAGCAGCTTGGAATCTAGCGGGGGGTACAATGAGCAGTTCTTC
NA | TRBJ2-2 | TRBV12-3/TRBV12-4 | few | CASALLTGELFF | TGTGCCAGCGCCCTACTTACCGGGGAGCTGTTTTTT
TRBD2 | TRBJ2-2 | TRBV12-3/TRBV12-4 | few | CANSRGGRELFF | TGTGCCAATAGCCGGGGGGGCAGAGAGCTGTTTTTT
NA | TRBJ2-7 | TRBV12-3/TRBV12-4 | NA | CASRTTDSYEQYF | TGTGCCAGCAGAACAACAGATTCCTACGAGCAGTACTTC
NA | TRBJ1-6 | TRBV20-1 | NA | CSARDHGATYNSPLHF | TGCAGTGCTAGAGATCACGGGGCCACCTATAATTCACCCCTCCACTTT
NA | TRBJ1-1 | TRBV18 | few | CASSPLPTENTEAFF | TGTGCCAGCTCACCACTGCCGACGGAGAACACTGAAGCTTTCTTT
NA | TRBJ2-1 | TRBV20-1 | NA | CSAFDGSYNEQFF | TGCAGTGCCTTCGACGGGAGCTACAATGAGCAGTTCTTC
NA | TRBJ2-1 | TRBV9 | NA | CASSPSEFEAEQFF | TGTGCCAGCAGCCCCTCGGAGTTTGAGGCCGAGCAGTTCTTC
TRBD2 | TRBJ2-5 | TRBV6-5 | NA | CASSVLAGVQETQYF | TGTGCCAGCAGTGTACTAGCGGGGGTGCAAGAGACCCAGTACTTC
TRBD1 | TRBJ2-3 | TRBV2 | few | CASSPDRARGTDTQYF | TGTGCCAGCAGTCCAGACAGGGCCCGAGGCACAGATACGCAGTATTTT
TRBD2 | TRBJ2-1 | TRBV24-1 | few | CATSEERGGYNEQFF | TGTGCCACCAGTGAGGAGCGGGGGGGCTACAATGAGCAGTTCTTC
TRBD2 | TRBJ2-2 | TRBV5-1 | NA | CASWEGLNTGELFF | TGCGCCAGCTGGGAGGGCCTGAACACCGGGGAGCTGTTTTTT